This is a list of T cell receptor beta chains from one sample in a study of response to subunit inactivated influenza vaccine. TCRdb reprocessed the RT-PCR reads via MiXCR and lists one record per CDR3 protein. The sample has about 570,000 distinct CDR3 sequences, 12% seen once; the top ten hold about 9.4%. The source material was PBMCs from blood, sampled on the day of vaccination. These receptors all come from a man between 45 and 60 years old who received an inactivated influenza vaccine. The CDR3 runs from the conserved cysteine through the conserved F or W. D genes are given only for firm matches. Rows give clone size only sometimes, using once, few, many, or a class for an expanded clone.

j_call d_call v_call clone_size cdr3_aa cdr3_nt
TRBJ2-5 . TRBV10-3 . CAIATRGATGGETQYF TGTGCCATTGCCACTAGGGGGGCCACCGGGGGAGAGACCCAGTACTTC
TRBJ2-3 TRBD1 TRBV29-1 many CSVPGQGRTQYF TGCAGCGTCCCGGGACAGGGCCGGACGCAGTATTTT
TRBJ1-6 . TRBV5-1 few CASSLKDGNSPLHF TGCGCCAGCAGCTTGAAGGACGGGAATTCACCCCTCCACTTT
TRBJ2-2 TRBD1 TRBV11-2 few CASSPYFGTGGSGELFF TGTGCCAGCAGCCCCTATTTCGGGACAGGGGGATCCGGGGAGCTGTTTTTT
TRBJ2-5 . TRBV6-2/TRBV6-3 few CASSYSVGLGETQYF TGTGCCAGCAGTTACTCAGTAGGGTTGGGAGAGACCCAGTACTTC
TRBJ2-1 TRBD1 TRBV6-1 few CASSRQGLGNEQFF TGTGCCAGCAGTCGACAGGGTTTGGGGAATGAGCAGTTCTTC
TRBJ1-1 . TRBV20-1 many CRAGTGMNTEAFF TGCAGGGCTGGAACGGGAATGAACACTGAAGCTTTCTTT
TRBJ1-2 . TRBV28 . CASSLGGAGYTF TGTGCCAGCAGTTTGGGGGGGGCTGGCTACACCTTC
TRBJ2-7 TRBD2 TRBV29-1 . CSVALAVVDYEQYF TGCAGCGTAGCACTAGCGGTAGTGGACTACGAGCAGTACTTC
TRBJ2-7 . TRBV7-2 few CASSLVRFHEQYF TGTGCCAGCAGCTTGGTCAGGTTTCACGAGCAGTACTTC
TRBJ1-5 TRBD1 TRBV7-2 few CASSLGPRGHSNQPQHF TGTGCCAGCAGCTTAGGACCCAGGGGGCATAGCAATCAGCCCCAGCATTTT
TRBJ1-5 TRBD1 TRBV19 . CASSIDRGTQPQHF TGTGCCAGTAGTATCGACAGGGGTACTCAGCCCCAGCATTTT
TRBJ2-2 TRBD2 TRBV4-3 many CASSQDLAGSTGELFF TGCGCCAGCAGCCAAGATCTAGCGGGATCTACCGGGGAGCTGTTTTTT
TRBJ2-6 . TRBV2 few CASIPSGLSGANVLTF TGTGCCAGCATCCCTTCGGGACTCTCTGGGGCCAACGTCCTGACTTTC
TRBJ2-7 TRBD1 TRBV6-1 . CASKLDGQGGEQYF TGTGCCAGCAAGCTAGACGGACAGGGCGGCGAGCAGTACTTC
TRBJ2-7 TRBD1 TRBV3-1 . CASSRLLKGTGESEQYF TGTGCCAGCAGCCGACTCTTGAAAGGGACAGGGGAGAGTGAGCAGTACTTC
TRBJ2-5 TRBD2 TRBV15 few CATSRDQLAGDQETQYF TGTGCCACCAGCAGAGATCAGCTAGCGGGAGACCAAGAGACCCAGTACTTC
TRBJ1-2 . TRBV29-1 many CSVASTTGLYGYTF TGCAGCGTTGCTTCTACCACAGGCCTCTATGGCTACACCTTC
TRBJ2-7 . TRBV6-1 . CASSPGPSLSYEQYF TGTGCCAGCAGTCCCGGACCTTCTCTCTCCTACGAGCAGTACTTC
TRBJ2-7 TRBD1 TRBV24-1 few CATSSPGTGNYEQYF TGTGCCACCAGCTCCCCCGGGACAGGGAACTACGAGCAGTACTTC
TRBJ2-7 . TRBV7-2 . CASSLLGPSSEQYF TGTGCCAGCAGCTTACTGGGCCCCTCTTCGGAGCAGTACTTC
TRBJ2-7 . TRBV4-3 many CASSPTDRTLKTYEQYF TGCGCCAGCAGCCCGACGGATAGGACACTTAAAACCTACGAGCAGTACTTC
TRBJ2-5 TRBD2 TRBV18 . CASSLGSGAQETQYF TGTGCCAGCTCACTGGGGAGCGGGGCCCAAGAGACCCAGTACTTC
TRBJ2-5 . TRBV7-7 . CASSSGGPSYQETQYF TGTGCTAGCAGCTCGGGGGGCCCCTCGTACCAAGAGACCCAGTACTTC
TRBJ2-7 . TRBV9 few CASSPRAGYEQYF TGTGCCAGCAGCCCCAGGGCAGGCTACGAGCAGTACTTC
TRBJ2-3 TRBD2 TRBV10-1 . CASSDLPGLAVDTQYF TGCGCCAGCAGTGACCTACCGGGACTAGCTGTCGATACGCAGTATTTT
TRBJ2-7 . TRBV29-1 few CSVGEYYEQYF TGCAGCGTTGGGGAGTACTACGAGCAGTACTTC
TRBJ1-5 . TRBV29-1 . CSVGDPRQPQHF TGCAGCGTTGGAGACCCTAGACAGCCCCAGCATTTT
TRBJ2-3 TRBD1 TRBV20-1 few CSATGTGASRASTDTQYF TGCAGTGCGACAGGGACAGGGGCCTCCCGCGCTAGCACAGATACGCAGTATTTT
TRBJ2-3 . TRBV10-2 many CASGISTDTQYF TGCGCCAGCGGGATTAGCACAGATACGCAGTATTTT
TRBJ2-2 TRBD1 TRBV5-6 . CASRPTGVGTGELFF TGTGCCAGCAGACCTACAGGGGTGGGCACCGGGGAGCTGTTTTTT
TRBJ2-7 . TRBV10-3 few CAISEGIGRPYEQYF TGTGCCATCAGTGAAGGGATCGGGCGACCCTACGAGCAGTACTTC
TRBJ2-1 . TRBV6-2/TRBV6-3 . CASSYTRGSGTDFRSYNEQFF TGTGCCAGCAGTTACACCAGGGGTAGCGGCACTGACTTCCGATCCTACAATGAGCAGTTCTTC
TRBJ1-1 . TRBV27 . CASSTWGANTEAFF TGTGCCAGCAGTACATGGGGGGCAAACACTGAAGCTTTCTTT
TRBJ2-1 TRBD2 TRBV7-8 . CASSLVPGLAFDNEQFF TGTGCCAGCAGCTTAGTCCCGGGACTAGCGTTCGACAATGAGCAGTTCTTC
TRBJ1-4 TRBD1 TRBV7-9 few CASSPPGQGVQKLFF TGTGCCAGCAGCCCACCGGGACAGGGGGTGCAAAAACTGTTTTTT
TRBJ2-5 TRBD2 TRBV29-1 . CSVEDRGSGSTQYF TGCAGCGTTGAAGATCGGGGTAGCGGGAGCACCCAGTACTTC
TRBJ1-5 . TRBV20-1 . CSASRTVSNQPQHF TGCAGTGCGAGTAGGACAGTTAGCAATCAGCCCCAGCATTTT
TRBJ2-3 . TRBV5-1 few CASSIGSLSNADTQYF TGCGCCAGCAGCATCGGAAGCCTTTCCAATGCAGATACGCAGTATTTT
TRBJ2-7 . TRBV7-2 many CASSLAEGAFEQYF TGTGCCAGCAGCTTAGCGGAGGGGGCTTTCGAGCAGTACTTC